This T cell receptor (beta chain) was retrieved from a study of blood T cell repertoires in COVID-19. Method: immunoSEQ multiplex PCR; TCRdb's copy keeps in-frame clones and lacks some. Here the sample spans 200,000 to 250,000 clones, 85% to 90% being singletons. Germline loops: CDR1 MNHEY, CDR2 SVGAGI. V trimming: 10 bases; J trimming: 10 bases; junction bases outside the gene matches: 9. The CDR3 has 13 amino acids. Participant reports of clinical history set cohort assignment. The sequencing input was PBMCs or T cells enriched from blood (not recorded which). J is TRBJ2-1 and V is TRBV6-5, with 11 bases fitting TRBD1. The receptor was isolated from a woman between 45 and 60 years old with acute COVID-19. DNA for the CDR3: TGTGCCACCGGACAGGGGGCGCCTGGCGAGCAGTTCTTC. Its translation: CATGQGAPGEQFF.